The clone carrying this TCR beta chain was observed a few times. One entry per CDR3 protein, called by TCRdb with MiXCR from the 5' RACE reads. Of some 440,000 distinct CDR3 sequences detected, 20% to 30% appear once; the ten largest clones hold around an eighth. From germline, CDR1 is SGHKS and CDR2 YYEKEE (reference sequence). This CDR3 region has 13 residues. The V and J ends lost 4 bases and 2 bases respectively, with 10 bases between them. This record belongs to a study of T-cell memory formation after mild COVID-19. The clonotype was recovered from an adult woman who had mild COVID-19 (a few samples of this study predate the infection). Cell type and time point are not known. This sequence joins TRBV5-5 and TRBJ2-7; the D is unclear. The sequenced material came from PBMCs or a T cell subset sorted from them (not recorded which). CDR3 sequence: CASSLRSAYEQYF. CDR3 DNA: TGTGCCAGCAGCCTTAGGAGCGCCTACGAGCAGTACTTC.